A selection of T cell receptor beta chains follows, all from one sample in a study of T cells in Graves' hyperthyroidism and ophthalmopathy. TCRdb re-analysed the multiplex PCR reads in MiXCR, keeping a single row per CDR3 protein. The data contain a few hundred thousand distinct CDR3 sequences, roughly 46% of them seen just once; the ten biggest clones take up around 7.7%. The sample taken for sequencing was peripheral blood or thyroid tissue (not recorded which). These receptors were taken from a woman between 18 and 29 years old with Graves' hyperthyroidism. The CDR3 runs from the conserved cysteine through the conserved F or W. The order of the fields is CDR3 protein, CDR3 DNA, J gene, clone size, D gene, V gene. The D gene is left open where the match is weak. Expanded clones get a size class; other rows say once, few or many, or leave the size out.

CSGATGPNYGYTF	TGCAGCGGGGCCACCGGGCCTAACTATGGCTACACCTTC	TRBJ1-2	once	-	TRBV29-1
CASSLGGGRASSYEQYF	TGTGCCAGCAGCCTCGGGGGCGGGAGGGCGAGCTCCTACGAGCAGTACTTC	TRBJ2-7	-	TRBD2	TRBV7-9
CASGQGRGYTF	TGTGCCAGCGGACAGGGCCGGGGCTACACCTTC	TRBJ1-2	many	TRBD1	TRBV25-1
CASSYLGSSGNTIYF	TGTGCCAGCAGTTACCTGGGGAGCTCTGGAAACACCATATATTTT	TRBJ1-3	many	-	TRBV6-6
CASSPPRQPNEKLFF	TGTGCCAGCTCACCACCCAGGCAACCTAATGAAAAACTGTTTTTT	TRBJ1-4	few	-	TRBV18
CASSQAPGMNTEAFF	TGTGCCAGCAGCCAAGCTCCGGGGATGAACACTGAAGCTTTCTTT	TRBJ1-1	many	-	TRBV3-1
CASSYGGSSETQYF	TGTGCCAGCAGTTATGGGGGGTCATCGGAGACCCAGTACTTC	TRBJ2-5	many	-	TRBV6-5
CASSLGPRGANQPQHF	TGTGCCAGCAGCTTAGGCCCAAGAGGGGCTAATCAGCCCCAGCATTTT	TRBJ1-5	few	-	TRBV7-3
CASTTGGQFYEQYF	TGTGCCAGCACCACGGGAGGGCAATTTTACGAGCAGTACTTC	TRBJ2-7	-	TRBD2	TRBV6-2/TRBV6-3
CAEGGAGTAFF	TGTGCCGAAGGAGGGGCAGGGACAGCTTTCTTT	TRBJ1-1	-	-	TRBV2
CASSPLTGTEVYEQYF	TGTGCCAGCAGTCCCTTAACCGGGACAGAGGTATACGAGCAGTACTTC	TRBJ2-7	many	TRBD1	TRBV12-3/TRBV12-4
CSARYSGGLQETQYF	TGCAGTGCTAGATACAGCGGGGGGCTCCAAGAGACCCAGTACTTC	TRBJ2-5	many	TRBD2	TRBV20-1
CASIPEAFF	TGTGCCAGCATCCCCGAAGCTTTCTTT	TRBJ1-1	many	-	TRBV13
CASSQVGQGDRVYGYTF	TGTGCCAGCAGCCAAGTAGGTCAGGGGGACAGAGTTTATGGCTACACCTTC	TRBJ1-2	many	TRBD1	TRBV4-2
CAWSGLAGEAGELFF	TGTGCCTGGAGTGGACTAGCGGGAGAAGCCGGGGAGCTGTTTTTT	TRBJ2-2	-	TRBD2	TRBV30
CASSPKGRRAKNIQYF	TGTGCCAGCAGTCCCAAGGGGAGGAGGGCCAAAAACATTCAGTACTTC	TRBJ2-4	-	-	TRBV12-3/TRBV12-4
CASSLAGQGVETQYF	TGTGCCAGCAGCTTAGCAGGACAGGGGGTAGAGACCCAGTACTTC	TRBJ2-5	-	TRBD1	TRBV7-2
CAISSTSGELFF	TGTGCCATCTCATCTACTAGCGGGGAGCTGTTTTTT	TRBJ2-2	-	-	TRBV10-3
CASTWTGGDGNTIYF	TGTGCCAGCACCTGGACAGGGGGCGATGGAAACACCATATATTTT	TRBJ1-3	many	TRBD1	TRBV6-1
CASSLVGQGVSGANVLTF	TGTGCCAGCAGCTTAGTGGGACAGGGAGTCTCTGGGGCCAACGTCCTGACTTTC	TRBJ2-6	many	TRBD1	TRBV11-2
CASSKAGTSGKETQYF	TGTGCCAGCAGCAAGGCCGGGACTAGCGGGAAAGAGACCCAGTACTTC	TRBJ2-5	-	TRBD2	TRBV5-4